A selection of T cell receptor beta chains follows, all from one sample in a study of T cell responses to AZD1222 COVID-19 vaccine. Using immunoSEQ multiplex PCR, the repertoire was profiled, and TCRdb retains in-frame clones only, with some absent. The repertoire holds around 110,000 clones, 90% seen once, with 7% to 9% in the top ten. The specimen was peripheral blood, collected 28 days after the second AZD1222 dose. The receptors were sampled from an adult who received the AZD1222 COVID-19 vaccine. The CDR3 runs from the conserved cysteine through the conserved F or W. The order of the fields is V gene, D gene, clone size, J gene, CDR3 protein, CDR3 DNA. A D gene is named only where the DNA matches it firmly. Only some rows state a clone size, as once, few, many or a class for expanded clones.

TRBV7-9,.,.,TRBJ1-6,CASSTQGSYNLPLHF,TGTGCCAGCAGCACCCAGGGATCCTATAATTTACCCCTCCACTTT
TRBV6-5,TRBD1,.,TRBJ1-1,CASSPGQRLNTEAFF,TGTGCCAGCAGTCCGGGACAGCGTTTGAACACTGAAGCTTTCTTT
TRBV7-3,TRBD2,.,TRBJ2-3,CASSLGLAGDTQYF,TGTGCCAGCAGCTTGGGACTAGCAGGAGATACGCAGTATTTT
TRBV5-4,.,once,TRBJ2-2,CASSLDPGELFF,TGTGCCAGCAGCTTGGATCCCGGGGAGCTGTTTTTT
TRBV4-3,.,.,TRBJ2-1,CASSQSGDNEQFF,TGCGCCAGCAGCCAGTCCGGGGACAATGAGCAGTTCTTC
TRBV18,.,.,TRBJ1-2,CASSPAPRGEWGYTF,TGTGCCAGCTCACCCGCTCCTAGGGGCGAATGGGGCTACACCTTC
TRBV11-2,.,.,TRBJ1-6,CASSQQIGNSPLHF,TGTGCCAGCAGCCAGCAGATCGGAAATTCACCCCTCCACTTT
TRBV25-1,TRBD2,.,TRBJ2-2,CASSDGGGASGELFF,TGTGCCAGCAGTGATGGCGGGGGGGCATCCGGGGAGCTGTTTTTT
TRBV10-3,.,.,TRBJ2-7,CAISESDGAYEQYF,TGTGCCATCAGTGAGTCGGACGGAGCCTACGAGCAGTACTTC
TRBV9,.,.,TRBJ1-6,CASSKTGNSPLHF,TGTGCCAGCAGCAAGACGGGAAATTCACCCCTCCACTTT
TRBV5-4,.,.,TRBJ2-7,CASSLRAPPVEQYF,TGTGCCAGCAGCTTGAGGGCCCCCCCGGTCGAGCAGTACTTC
TRBV4-2,TRBD1,.,TRBJ1-2,CASSQNTGTGRGYTF,TGTGCCAGCAGCCAAAACACCGGGACAGGGCGAGGCTACACCTTC
TRBV5-5,.,.,TRBJ2-3,CASSTGPGHTQYF,TGTGCCAGCAGCACCGGGCCGGGGCATACGCAGTATTTT
TRBV30,.,.,TRBJ2-5,CAWSGGVRETQYF,TGTGCCTGGAGTGGGGGGGTCAGGGAGACCCAGTACTTC
TRBV3-1/TRBV3-2,TRBD1,.,TRBJ2-5,CASSHRTGQETQYF,TGTGCCAGCAGCCACCGGACAGGTCAAGAGACCCAGTACTTC
TRBV5-8,.,.,TRBJ2-3,CASIVGLVTDTQYF,TGTGCCAGCATCGTAGGGTTGGTGACAGATACGCAGTATTTT
TRBV19,TRBD1,.,TRBJ2-7,CASGTGYYEQYF,TGTGCCAGTGGGACAGGGTACTACGAGCAGTACTTC
TRBV6-4,TRBD2,.,TRBJ2-3,CASSDSGGATDTQYF,TGTGCCAGCAGTGACTCCGGGGGGGCCACAGATACGCAGTATTTT
TRBV5-6,TRBD1,.,TRBJ1-2,CASQPGQGVVNYGYTF,TGTGCCAGCCAACCGGGACAGGGCGTTGTGAACTATGGCTACACCTTC
TRBV7-3,TRBD1,.,TRBJ1-1,CASSEGGLGMNTEAFF,TGTGCCAGCAGCGAAGGGGGCCTCGGAATGAACACTGAAGCTTTCTTT
TRBV28,TRBD1,.,TRBJ2-7,CASNPIKLGTAHEQYF,TGTGCCAGCAACCCGATCAAACTCGGGACAGCTCACGAGCAGTACTTC
TRBV9,.,.,TRBJ2-6,CASSVVGGTSGANVLTF,TGTGCCAGCAGCGTAGTGGGGGGCACCTCTGGGGCCAACGTCCTGACTTTC
TRBV6-1,.,.,TRBJ2-7,CASSESGTYEQYF,TGTGCCAGCAGTGAAAGCGGTACCTACGAGCAGTACTTC
TRBV4-3,.,few,TRBJ2-1,CASSRDSYNEQFF,TGCGCCAGCAGCCGCGATTCCTACAATGAGCAGTTCTTC
TRBV6-5,.,.,TRBJ2-2,CASSYEGTNTGELFF,TGTGCCAGCAGTTACGAGGGGACGAACACCGGGGAGCTGTTTTTT
TRBV7-9,TRBD2,.,TRBJ2-5,CASSPYGPIAGDQETQYF,TGTGCCAGCAGTCCGTATGGCCCCATAGCGGGGGACCAAGAGACCCAGTACTTC
TRBV5-1,.,.,TRBJ2-7,CASRLGAAEQYF,TGCGCCAGCAGATTGGGGGCAGCCGAGCAGTACTTC
TRBV4-3,.,.,TRBJ1-2,CASSQEIPQIWENYGYTF,TGCGCCAGCAGCCAAGAAATCCCGCAAATCTGGGAAAACTATGGCTACACCTTC
TRBV3-1/TRBV3-2,.,.,TRBJ2-7,CASSQEGRLTGRGYEQYF,TGTGCCAGCAGCCAAGAGGGACGCCTCACCGGCCGCGGGTACGAGCAGTACTTC
TRBV3-1/TRBV3-2,.,.,TRBJ1-5,CASSQDNKGQLKNQPQHF,TGTGCCAGCAGCCAAGATAATAAGGGTCAACTAAAGAATCAGCCCCAGCATTTT
TRBV3-1/TRBV3-2,.,.,TRBJ1-4,CASSLGATNEKLFF,TGTGCCAGCAGCCTTGGGGCAACTAATGAAAAACTGTTTTTT
TRBV19,TRBD1,.,TRBJ2-7,CARNWTGGDLLYEQYF,TGTGCCAGGAATTGGACAGGGGGTGACCTCCTCTACGAGCAGTACTTC
TRBV12-5,TRBD1,.,TRBJ1-3,CASGLGTGSGNTIYF,TGTGCTAGTGGTCTCGGGACAGGCTCTGGAAACACCATATATTTT
TRBV4-2,.,.,TRBJ2-7,CASSQDRTQVF,TGTGCCAGCAGCCAAGATCGGACCCAGGTTTTC
TRBV4-3,TRBD1,once,TRBJ2-7,CASSRNRDSNYEQYF,TGCGCCAGCAGCCGCAACCGGGACAGTAATTACGAGCAGTACTTC
TRBV11-3,.,.,TRBJ1-6,CASSLGHNSPLHF,TGTGCCAGCAGCTTAGGCCATAATTCACCCCTCCACTTT
TRBV7-2,TRBD2,.,TRBJ2-5,CASSPGLAGGKTQYF,TGTGCCAGCAGCCCCGGACTAGCGGGCGGGAAGACCCAGTACTTC
TRBV4-2,TRBD2,few,TRBJ2-3,CASSQGGGLGTDTQYF,TGTGCCAGCAGCCAAGGCGGGGGGCTCGGTACAGATACGCAGTATTTT
TRBV28,TRBD1,.,TRBJ1-1,CASIMTGMNTEAFF,TGTGCCAGCATTATGACAGGGATGAACACTGAAGCTTTCTTT
TRBV3-1/TRBV3-2,.,.,TRBJ1-2,CASSQGMGRTVDSGYTF,TGTGCCAGCAGCCAAGGGATGGGGAGGACAGTAGATTCTGGCTACACCTTC
TRBV12-3/TRBV12-4,.,.,TRBJ1-4,CASSSQINEKLFF,TGTGCCAGCAGTTCGCAGATTAATGAAAAACTGTTTTTT
TRBV2,.,.,TRBJ2-7,CASSGPRYEQYF,TGTGCCAGCAGTGGCCCGCGCTACGAGCAGTACTTC
TRBV6-5,TRBD1,.,TRBJ1-6,CASSSQGQGLSPLHF,TGTGCCAGCAGTTCCCAGGGACAGGGTTTATCACCCCTCCACTTT
TRBV6-5,.,.,TRBJ1-5,CASSLMSSNQPQHF,TGTGCCAGCAGTTTAATGTCCAGCAATCAGCCCCAGCATTTT
TRBV7-2,.,.,TRBJ2-7,CASSLRYEQYF,TGTGCCAGCAGCTTACGTTACGAGCAGTACTTC
TRBV7-9,.,.,TRBJ2-2,CASSQQRVAGELFF,TGTGCCAGCAGCCAACAGAGGGTGGCCGGGGAGCTGTTTTTT
TRBV18,.,once,TRBJ2-2,CASSPPGRGIPTGELFF,TGTGCCAGCTCACCACCAGGACGGGGTATCCCCACCGGGGAGCTGTTTTTT
TRBV6-5,.,.,TRBJ1-1,CASRDRQVRTEAFF,TGTGCCAGCAGAGATCGACAGGTGAGGACTGAAGCTTTCTTT
TRBV6-5,TRBD1,once,TRBJ1-1,CASSYTRTGTTEAFF,TGTGCCAGCAGTTACACAAGGACAGGCACCACTGAAGCTTTCTTT
TRBV4-3,.,.,TRBJ2-2,CASSQDRTTNTGELFF,TGCGCCAGCAGCCAAGATAGGACAACGAACACCGGGGAGCTGTTTTTT
TRBV6-5,.,.,TRBJ1-6,CASSSAQGHNSPLHF,TGTGCCAGCAGTTCGGCCCAGGGCCATAATTCACCCCTCCACTTT
TRBV6-5,TRBD2,few,TRBJ2-1,CASSIAGGPNNEQFF,TGTGCCAGCAGCATAGCGGGGGGCCCCAACAATGAGCAGTTCTTC
TRBV27,.,.,TRBJ1-3,CASSLSGGGNTIYF,TGTGCCAGCAGTTTATCCGGCGGTGGAAACACCATATATTTT
TRBV4-3,.,.,TRBJ1-1,CASSQGTYRIDRRTEAFF,TGCGCCAGCAGCCAAGGAACATACAGGATAGATCGAAGGACTGAAGCTTTCTTT
TRBV5-8,.,.,TRBJ2-1,CASKPAPLAPYNEQFF,TGTGCCAGCAAACCGGCCCCCCTAGCCCCCTACAATGAGCAGTTCTTC
TRBV7-2,.,.,TRBJ1-1,CASSLVLGNTEAFF,TGTGCCAGCAGCTTAGTACTAGGGAACACTGAAGCTTTCTTT